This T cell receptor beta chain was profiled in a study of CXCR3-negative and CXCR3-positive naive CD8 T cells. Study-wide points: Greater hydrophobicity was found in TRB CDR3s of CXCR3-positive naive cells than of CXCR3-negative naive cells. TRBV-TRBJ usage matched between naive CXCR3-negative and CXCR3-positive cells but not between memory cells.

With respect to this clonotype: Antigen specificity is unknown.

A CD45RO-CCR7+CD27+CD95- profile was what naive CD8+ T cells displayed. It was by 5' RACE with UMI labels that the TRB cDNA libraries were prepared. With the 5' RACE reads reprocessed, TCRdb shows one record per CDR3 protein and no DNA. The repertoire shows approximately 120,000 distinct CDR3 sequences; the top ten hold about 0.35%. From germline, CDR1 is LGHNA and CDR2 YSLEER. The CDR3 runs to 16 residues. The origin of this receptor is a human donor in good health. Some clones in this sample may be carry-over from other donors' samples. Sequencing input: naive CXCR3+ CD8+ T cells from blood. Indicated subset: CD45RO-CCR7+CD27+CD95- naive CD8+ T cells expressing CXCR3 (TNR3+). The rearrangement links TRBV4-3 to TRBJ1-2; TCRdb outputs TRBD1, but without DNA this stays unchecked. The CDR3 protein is CASSQSTKGQGFGYTF.